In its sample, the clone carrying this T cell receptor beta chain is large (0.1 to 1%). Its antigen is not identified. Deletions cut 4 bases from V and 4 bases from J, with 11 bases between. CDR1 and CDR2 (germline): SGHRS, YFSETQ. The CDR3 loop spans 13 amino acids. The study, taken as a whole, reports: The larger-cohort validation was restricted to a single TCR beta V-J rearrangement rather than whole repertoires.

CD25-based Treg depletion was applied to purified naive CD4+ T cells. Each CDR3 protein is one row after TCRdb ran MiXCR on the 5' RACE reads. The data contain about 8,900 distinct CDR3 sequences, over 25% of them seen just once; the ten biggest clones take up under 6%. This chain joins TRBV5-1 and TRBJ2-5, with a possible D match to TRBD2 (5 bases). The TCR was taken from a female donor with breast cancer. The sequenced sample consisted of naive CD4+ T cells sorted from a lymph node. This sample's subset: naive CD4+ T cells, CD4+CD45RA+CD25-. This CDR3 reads CASSPEAGETQYF. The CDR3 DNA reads TGCGCCAGCAGCCCTGAGGCGGGAGAGACCCAGTACTTC.